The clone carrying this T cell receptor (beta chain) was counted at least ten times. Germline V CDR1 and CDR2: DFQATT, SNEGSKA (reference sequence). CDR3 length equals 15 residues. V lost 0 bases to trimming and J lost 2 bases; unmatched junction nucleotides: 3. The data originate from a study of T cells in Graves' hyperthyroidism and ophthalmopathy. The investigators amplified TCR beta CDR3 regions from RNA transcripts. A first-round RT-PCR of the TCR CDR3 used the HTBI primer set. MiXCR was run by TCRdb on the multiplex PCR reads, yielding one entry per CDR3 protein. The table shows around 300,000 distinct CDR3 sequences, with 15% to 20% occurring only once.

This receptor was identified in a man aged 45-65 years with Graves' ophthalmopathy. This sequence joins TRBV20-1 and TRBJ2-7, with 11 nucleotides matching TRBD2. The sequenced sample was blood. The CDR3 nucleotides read TGCAGTGCTAGAGATAGACTAGCGGGAACCTACGAGCAGTACTTC. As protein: CSARDRLAGTYEQYF.